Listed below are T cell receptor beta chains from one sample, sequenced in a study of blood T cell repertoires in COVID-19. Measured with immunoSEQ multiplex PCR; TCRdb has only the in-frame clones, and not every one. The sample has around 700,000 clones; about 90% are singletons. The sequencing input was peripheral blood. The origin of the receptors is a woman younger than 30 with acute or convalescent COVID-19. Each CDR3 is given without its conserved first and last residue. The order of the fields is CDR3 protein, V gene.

ASSEMIGKAF | TRBV6-1
ASSTGNSPLH | TRBV27
ASSQDLDSYSPLH | TRBV4-2
ASSISGVQPQH | TRBV19
ASSLLRGGPGQGGSPLH | TRBV5-1
ASSMVLQGEGGPH | TRBV19
ASSIRDYQETQY | TRBV19
ASSADTGNTEAF | TRBV5-1
ASSYYRGDTEAF | TRBV6-6
ASSQYRGGAGAF | TRBV4-3
ASSIRESWDEQF | TRBV5-1
ASSLGGNTIY | TRBV9
ASSAWDKGGGTDTQY | TRBV7-9
ASSLSGIRYEQY | TRBV5-6
ASTPGTAREGQY | TRBV6-5
ASSQESRGSYGYT | TRBV4-2
ASSPRGDQPQH | TRBV4-1
ASGVPDGIYNEQF | TRBV12-5
ATSDYGQSQH | TRBV24-1
ATSSRGRGYT | TRBV24-1
ASSLGPAGAQY | TRBV7-9
ASSYPRFETQY | TRBV6-5
ASSLGRGGTFNSPLH | TRBV5-6
ASSLGGKEDYGYT | TRBV7-6
ASSQDSGLAGGEQY | TRBV4-1
ASSQASGGASYEQY | TRBV3-1/TRBV3-2
ASSNLQGARGYT | TRBV7-6
ASRPLDSYFYGYT | TRBV5-5
ASSLEGSPGQPQH | TRBV5-1
SATQEFEAF | TRBV20-1
SVEWGTGEGADTQY | TRBV29-1
PRKAGYSNQPQH | TRBV10-1
ASSQAGFSNQPQH | TRBV3-1/TRBV3-2
ASSLLRSFVDKAF | TRBV7-2
ASSLQGPGGPQH | TRBV19
ASSSTSGGGNQPQH | TRBV28
ASSLGTGGNQPQH | TRBV4-3
ASSFNGQGAFGEAF | TRBV5-1
ASRTTGGAYRSSGGYT | TRBV13
ASRSGQGIYSNQPQH | TRBV12-2
AWSGSWAGRRTQY | TRBV30
ASSYWRRQSGYEQF | TRBV6-5
ASSSQQARNEKLF | TRBV7-2
ASRGGQTYGYT | TRBV6-6
ASSVTGATEAF | TRBV9
ATSSQTRKPYGYT | TRBV15
ASSYSAGGPNEQF | TRBV6-2/TRBV6-3
ATSDADRGLPGELF | TRBV24-1
ASTQGGHTGELF | TRBV6-5
ASSLSGLARQETQY | TRBV28
ASSLEQGSYEQY | TRBV18
ASSLEGLGREQY | TRBV11-2
ASSQDRGRGARYGYT | TRBV4-3